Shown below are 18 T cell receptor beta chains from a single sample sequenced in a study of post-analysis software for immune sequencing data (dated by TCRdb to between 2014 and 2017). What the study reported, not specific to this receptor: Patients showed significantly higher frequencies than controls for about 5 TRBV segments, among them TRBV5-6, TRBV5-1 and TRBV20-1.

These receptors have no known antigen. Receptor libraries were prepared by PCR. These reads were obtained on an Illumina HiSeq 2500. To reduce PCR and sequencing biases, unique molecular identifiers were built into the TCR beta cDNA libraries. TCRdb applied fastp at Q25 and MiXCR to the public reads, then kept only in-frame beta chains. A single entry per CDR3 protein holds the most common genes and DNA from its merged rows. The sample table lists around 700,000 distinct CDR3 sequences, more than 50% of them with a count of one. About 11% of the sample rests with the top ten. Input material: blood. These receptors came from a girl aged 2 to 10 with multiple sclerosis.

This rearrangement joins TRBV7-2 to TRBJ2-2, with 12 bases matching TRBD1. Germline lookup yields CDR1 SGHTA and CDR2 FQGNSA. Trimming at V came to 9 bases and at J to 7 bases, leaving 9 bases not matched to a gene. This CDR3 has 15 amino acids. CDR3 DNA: TGTGCCAGTACCCCGGGACAGGGGGCGATCGGGGAGCTGTTTTTT. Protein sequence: CASTPGQGAIGELFF.

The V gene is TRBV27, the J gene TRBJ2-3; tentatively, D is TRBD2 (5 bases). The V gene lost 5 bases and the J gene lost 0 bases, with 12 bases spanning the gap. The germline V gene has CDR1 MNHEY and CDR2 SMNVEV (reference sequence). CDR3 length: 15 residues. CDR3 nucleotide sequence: TGTGCCAGCAGTCTCTCCGGGATGAGCACAGATACGCAGTATTTT. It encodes CASSLSGMSTDTQYF.

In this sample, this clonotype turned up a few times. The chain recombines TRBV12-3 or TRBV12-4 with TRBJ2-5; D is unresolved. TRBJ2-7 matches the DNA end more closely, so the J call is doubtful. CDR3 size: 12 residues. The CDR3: CASSQSRREQYF. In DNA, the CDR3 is TGTGCCAGCAGTCAGTCCCGCCGCGAGCAGTACTTC.

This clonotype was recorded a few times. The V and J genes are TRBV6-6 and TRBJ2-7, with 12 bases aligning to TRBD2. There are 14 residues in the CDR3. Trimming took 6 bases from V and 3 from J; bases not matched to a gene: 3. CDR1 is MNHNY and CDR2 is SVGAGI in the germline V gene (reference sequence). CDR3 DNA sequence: TGTGCCAGCAGACGACTAGCGGGGGACTACGAGCAGTACTTC. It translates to CASRRLAGDYEQYF.

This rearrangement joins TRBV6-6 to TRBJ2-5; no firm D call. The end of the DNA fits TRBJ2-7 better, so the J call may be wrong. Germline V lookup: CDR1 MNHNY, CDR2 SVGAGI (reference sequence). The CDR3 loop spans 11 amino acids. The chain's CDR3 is CASSTPTEQYF. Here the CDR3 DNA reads TGTGCCAGCAGTACACCTACCGAGCAGTACTTC.

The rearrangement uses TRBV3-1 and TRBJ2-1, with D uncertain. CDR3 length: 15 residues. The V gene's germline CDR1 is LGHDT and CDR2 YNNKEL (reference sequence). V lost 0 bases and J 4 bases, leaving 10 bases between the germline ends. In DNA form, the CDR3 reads TGTGCCAGCAGCCAAGAACCGGTTAGGTACAATGAGCAGTTCTTC. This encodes CASSQEPVRYNEQFF.

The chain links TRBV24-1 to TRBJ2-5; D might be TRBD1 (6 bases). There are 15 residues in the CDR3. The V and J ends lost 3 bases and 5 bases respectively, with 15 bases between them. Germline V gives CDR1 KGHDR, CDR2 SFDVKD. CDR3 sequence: CATSDPGTGQETQYF. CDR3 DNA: TGTGCCACCAGTGATCCGGGCACAGGGCAGGAGACCCAGTACTTC.

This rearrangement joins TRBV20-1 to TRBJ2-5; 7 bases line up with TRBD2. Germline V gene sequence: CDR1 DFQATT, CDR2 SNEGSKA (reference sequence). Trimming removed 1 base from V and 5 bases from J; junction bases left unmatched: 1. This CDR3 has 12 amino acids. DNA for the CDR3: TGCAGTGCTAGAGCACTAGCGGAGACCCAGTACTTC. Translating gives CSARALAETQYF.

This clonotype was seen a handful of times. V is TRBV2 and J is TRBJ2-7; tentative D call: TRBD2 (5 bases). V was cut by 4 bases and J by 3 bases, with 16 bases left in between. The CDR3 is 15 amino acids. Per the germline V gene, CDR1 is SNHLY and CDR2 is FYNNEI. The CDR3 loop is CASSGGFEEDYEQYF. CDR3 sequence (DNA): TGTGCCAGCAGTGGCGGCTTTGAGGAGGACTACGAGCAGTACTTC. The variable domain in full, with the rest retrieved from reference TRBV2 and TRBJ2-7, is EPEVTQTPSHQVTQMGQEVILRCVPISNHLYFYWYRQILGQKVEFLVSFYNNEISEKSEIFDDQFSVERPDGSNFTLKIRSTKLEDSAMYFCASSGGFEEDYEQYFGPGTRLTVT.

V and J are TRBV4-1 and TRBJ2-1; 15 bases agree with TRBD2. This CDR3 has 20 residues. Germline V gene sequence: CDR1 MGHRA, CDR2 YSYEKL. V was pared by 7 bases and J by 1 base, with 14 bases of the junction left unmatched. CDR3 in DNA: TGCGCCAGCAACCCACTTGGACTAGCGGGAGGGAGGAATTCCTACAATGAGCAGTTCTTC. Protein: CASNPLGLAGGRNSYNEQFF.

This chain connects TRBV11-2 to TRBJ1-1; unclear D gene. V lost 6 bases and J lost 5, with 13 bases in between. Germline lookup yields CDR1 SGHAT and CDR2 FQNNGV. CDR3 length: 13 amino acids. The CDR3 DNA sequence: TGTGCCAGCAGGCCATTGGCGGAAACTGAAGCTTTCTTT. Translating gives CASRPLAETEAFF.

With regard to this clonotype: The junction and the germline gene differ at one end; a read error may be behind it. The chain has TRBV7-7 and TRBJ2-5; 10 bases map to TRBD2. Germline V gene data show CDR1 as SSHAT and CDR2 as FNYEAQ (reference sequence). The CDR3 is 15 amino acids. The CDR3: CASSPGLAETGTQYF. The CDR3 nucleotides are TGTGCTAGCAGTCCCGGACTAGCGGAGACAGGGACCCAGTACTTC.

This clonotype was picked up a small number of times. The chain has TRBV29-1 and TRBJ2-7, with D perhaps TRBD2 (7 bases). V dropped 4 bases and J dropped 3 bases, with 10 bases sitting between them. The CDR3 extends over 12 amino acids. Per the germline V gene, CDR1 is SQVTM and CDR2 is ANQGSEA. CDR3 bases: TGCAGCGTTGGGGGAGGGGGCTACGAGCAGTACTTC. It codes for CSVGGGGYEQYF.

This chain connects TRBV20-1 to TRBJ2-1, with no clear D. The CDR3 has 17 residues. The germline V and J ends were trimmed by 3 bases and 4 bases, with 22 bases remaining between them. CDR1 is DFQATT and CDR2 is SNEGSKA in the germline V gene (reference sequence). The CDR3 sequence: CSARSPSKPALYNEQFF. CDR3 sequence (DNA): TGCAGTGCTAGGAGCCCCTCCAAGCCGGCCCTATACAATGAGCAGTTCTTC.

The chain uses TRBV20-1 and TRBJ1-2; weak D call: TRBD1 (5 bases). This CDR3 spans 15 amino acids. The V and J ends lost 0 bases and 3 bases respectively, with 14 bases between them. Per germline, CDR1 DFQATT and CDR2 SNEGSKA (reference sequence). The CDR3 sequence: CSARDSDGGDYGYTF. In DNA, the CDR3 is TGCAGTGCTAGAGATAGTGACGGGGGGGACTATGGCTACACCTTC.

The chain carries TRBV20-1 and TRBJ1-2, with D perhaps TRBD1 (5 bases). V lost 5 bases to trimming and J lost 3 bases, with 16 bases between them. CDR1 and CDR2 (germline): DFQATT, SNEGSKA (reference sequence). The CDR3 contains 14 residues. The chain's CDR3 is CSALRRGFDYGYTF. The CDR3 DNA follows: TGCAGTGCTCTAAGGAGGGGATTCGACTATGGCTACACCTTC.

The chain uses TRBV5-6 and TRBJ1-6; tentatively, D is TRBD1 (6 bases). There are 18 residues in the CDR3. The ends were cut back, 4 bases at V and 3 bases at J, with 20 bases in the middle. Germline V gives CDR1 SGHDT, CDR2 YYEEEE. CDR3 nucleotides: TGTGCCAGCAGCCCCGGACAGCCTGGTAGTGGCTATAATTCACCCCTCCACTTT. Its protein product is CASSPGQPGSGYNSPLHF.

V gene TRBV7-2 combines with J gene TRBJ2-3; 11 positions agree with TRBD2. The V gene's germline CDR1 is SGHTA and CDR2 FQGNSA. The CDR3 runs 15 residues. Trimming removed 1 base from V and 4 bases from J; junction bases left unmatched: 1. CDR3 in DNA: TGTGCCAGCAGCTTAGGGGGACTAGCGGCAGATACGCAGTATTTT. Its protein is CASSLGGLAADTQYF.